These 16 T cell receptor beta chains originate from one sample sequenced in a study of blood T cell repertoires in COVID-19. Profiled with immunoSEQ multiplex PCR; TCRdb holds only in-frame clones, not every one. The repertoire consists of 250,000 or so clones, with about nine tenths occurring once and the leading ten covering less than 3.5%. The specimen sequenced was peripheral blood. Receptors originate from a woman between 55 and 75 years old with acute or convalescent COVID-19.

This rearrangement joins TRBV4-1 to TRBJ2-6; TRBD1 aligns across 11 bases. This CDR3 is 19 amino acids long. The trim removed 3 bases at V and 4 bases at J, leaving 11 bases unmatched. CDR1 is MGHRA and CDR2 is YSYEKL in the germline V gene. The CDR3 DNA follows: TGCGCCAGCAGCCACCGGTCAGGACAGGGGGCTTGGGGGGCCAACGTCCTGACTTTC. Residues: CASSHRSGQGAWGANVLTF.

This clone appeared once. This chain joins TRBV7-2 and TRBJ2-5; 16 positions agree with TRBD2. Germline V gene sequence: CDR1 SGHTA, CDR2 FQGNSA. V was clipped by 6 bases and J by 4 bases; unmatched bases: 5. The CDR3 contains 16 residues. The CDR3 loop reads CASRKGLAGGGETQYF. Here the CDR3 DNA reads TGTGCCAGCAGAAAGGGACTAGCGGGAGGGGGAGAGACCCAGTACTTC.

In this sample, this clone turned up once. The rearrangement uses TRBV7-9 and TRBJ2-2; a weak D match, TRBD2 (5 bases). V gave up 5 bases and J gave up 3 bases, with 16 bases separating them. This CDR3 contains 16 residues. Germline assignment: CDR1 SEHNR and CDR2 FQNEAQ (reference sequence). CDR3 sequence reads: CASSPPEVSYTGELFF. The CDR3 coding sequence is TGTGCCAGCAGCCCTCCGGAGGTGTCCTACACCGGGGAGCTGTTTTTT.

The chain has TRBV19 and TRBJ2-5; 7 nucleotides align to TRBD2. The germline V gene has CDR1 LNHDA and CDR2 SQIVND (reference sequence). The V segment lost 3 bases and the J segment 9 bases; nucleotides outside the gene matches: 10. The CDR3 is made up of 14 amino acids. Here the CDR3 reads CASSMRGGALAQYF. The CDR3 bases are TGTGCCAGTAGTATGCGGGGAGGGGCATTGGCCCAGTACTTC.

The J gene is TRBJ2-5, the V gene TRBV30; TRBD1 agrees at 8 bases. This CDR3 has 16 amino acids. Looked up from germline, CDR1 is GTSNPN and CDR2 is SVGIG (reference sequence). V shed 3 bases and J 5 bases; nucleotides not matched to a gene: 14. The CDR3 DNA reads as TGTGCCTGGAGCCTACCCCGGACAGGGACCGGGGAGACCCAGTACTTC. Its translation is CAWSLPRTGTGETQYF.

The rearrangement joins TRBV9 to TRBJ1-1; D is ambiguous. This CDR3 spans 13 amino acids. With 6 bases removed from V and 1 base from J, the gap between germline ends came to 10 bases. The germline V gene has CDR1 SGDLS and CDR2 YYNGEE. CDR3 sequence: CASTLGANTEAFF. In DNA, the CDR3 is TGTGCCAGCACCCTCGGTGCGAACACTGAAGCTTTCTTT. Looking up the rest from reference TRBV9 and TRBJ1-1 gives the full variable domain: DSGVTQTPKHLITATGQRVTLRCSPRSGDLSVYWYQQSLDQGLQFLIQYYNGEERAKGNILERFSAQQFPDLHSELNLSSLELGDSALYFCASTLGANTEAFFGQGTRLTVV.

The chain carries TRBV27 and TRBJ2-7; 12 positions match TRBD1. Germline V gives CDR1 MNHEY, CDR2 SMNVEV (reference sequence). V was clipped by 6 bases and J by 4 bases; unmatched bases: 7. The CDR3 is 15 amino acids. This CDR3 is CASSRPGQGAYEQYF. In DNA form, the CDR3 reads TGTGCCAGCAGCCGACCGGGACAGGGGGCTTACGAGCAGTACTTC.

The chain combines TRBV28 with TRBJ1-1, with a possible D match to TRBD1 (5 bases). Looked up from germline, CDR1 is MDHEN and CDR2 is SYDVKM. The CDR3 consists of 13 residues. V dropped 0 bases and J dropped 8 bases, with 10 bases sitting between them. The CDR3 nucleotides are TGTGCCAGCAGTTTATGGCGGACATTAGAAGCTTTCTTT. Translated, it gives CASSLWRTLEAFF.

The chain couples TRBV12-5 to TRBJ2-7; D is perhaps TRBD2 (5 bases). The CDR3 is 13 residues long. In germline, CDR1 is LGHNT, CDR2 FRNRAP. V was cut by 5 bases and J by 3 bases, with 11 bases left in between. The CDR3 sequence: CASGQPGYYEQYF. The CDR3 nucleotides are TGTGCTAGTGGTCAACCGGGGTACTACGAGCAGTACTTC. The complete variable domain, with remaining parts taken from reference TRBV12-5 and TRBJ2-7, reads DARVTQTPRHKVTEMGQEVTMRCQPILGHNTVFWYRQTMMQGLELLAYFRNRAPLDDSGMPKDRFSAEMPDATLATLKIQPSEPRDSAVYFCASGQPGYYEQYFGPGTRLTVT.

V usage is TRBV6-5 and J usage is TRBJ2-2, with D perhaps TRBD2 (5 bases). The V end lost 0 bases, the J end lost 5 bases, and 10 bases lay between the germline ends. Germline V gene data show CDR1 as MNHEY and CDR2 as SVGAGI. The CDR3 extends over 15 amino acids. The DNA of the CDR3 is TGTGCCAGCAGTTACTCGCGACTACCTACCGGGGAGCTGTTTTTT. Amino acids: CASSYSRLPTGELFF.

The chain links TRBV7-8 to TRBJ2-3; 7 nucleotides line up with TRBD1. This CDR3 region has 15 residues. Germline CDR1 SGHVS, CDR2 FQNEAQ. The V segment lost 5 bases and the J segment 2 bases; nucleotides outside the gene matches: 7. The CDR3 bases are TGTGCCAGCAGCCACCGACAGGGCCTCACAGATACGCAGTATTTT. As protein: CASSHRQGLTDTQYF.

The genes are TRBV9 and TRBJ1-6; D is perhaps TRBD1 (5 bases). CDR3 length: 15 residues. Germline-derived CDR1 and CDR2 are SGDLS and YYNGEE. V lost 0 bases and J 7 bases, leaving 11 bases between the germline ends. The CDR3 DNA reads as TGTGCCAGCAGCGTAGGCAGGGTCGGGAATTCACCCCTCCACTTT. It codes for CASSVGRVGNSPLHF.

The CDR3 sequence: CASSNITRFEQYF. CDR3 sequence (DNA): TGTGCCAGCAGTAATATAACGAGGTTCGAGCAGTACTTC. The genes are TRBV21-1 and TRBJ2-7; the table's D call, TRBD2, was not checked against the DNA. TRBV21-1 has pseudogene status. The CDR3 covers 13 residues.

The chain is built from TRBV6-5 and TRBJ1-2; 9 positions agree with TRBD1. The CDR3 sequence is 14 residues long. With 6 bases clipped from V and 7 bases from J, the junction kept 9 bases outside the gene matches. Germline lookup yields CDR1 MNHEY and CDR2 SVGAGI. In nucleotides, the CDR3 is TGTGCCAGCAGACAACACGGGGGACAGGGTGGCTACACCTTC. This encodes CASRQHGGQGGYTF.

The V gene is TRBV29-1, the J gene TRBJ1-1, with D perhaps matching TRBD1 (5 bases). The germline CDR1 and CDR2 sequences are SQVTM and ANQGSEA. This CDR3 spans 12 amino acids. The V end lost 7 bases, the J end lost 7 bases, and 16 bases lay between the germline ends. This CDR3 reads CSASGTLGEAFF. The CDR3 bases are TGCAGCGCGTCCGGGACTTTGGGTGAAGCTTTCTTT.

The chain employs TRBV7-2 and TRBJ2-7; TRBD1 is a possible D gene (7 bases). The ends were cut back, 4 bases at V and 3 bases at J, with 13 bases in the middle. CDR1 SGHTA and CDR2 FQGNSA come from the germline V gene. The CDR3 runs to 14 residues. The CDR3, as DNA: TGTGCCAGCAGCTCTCAGGGGGGCATCTACGAGCAGTACTTC. The encoded protein is CASSSQGGIYEQYF. Full variable domain (rest looked up from reference TRBV7-2 and TRBJ2-7): GAGVSQSPSNKVTEKGKDVELRCDPISGHTALYWYRQSLGQGLEFLIYFQGNSAPDKSGLPSDRFSAERTGGSVSTLTIQRTQQEDSAVYLCASSSQGGIYEQYFGPGTRLTVT.